What follows are 6 T cell receptor beta chains derived from one specimen sequenced in a study of shared clonotypes between healthy human individuals. TCRdb's table, derived via immunoSEQ multiplex PCR, lists solely in-frame clones and lacks some. Here the sample spans just under 95,000 clones, approximately 63% being singletons. Material for sequencing was memory CD8+ T cells sorted from blood. The sample's subset: CD45RO+ cells pooled with CCR7-negative TemRA cells. These receptors were taken from a man aged 25-45 years in good health.

This clone was detected a few times. This chain joins TRBV9 and TRBJ2-7; D is unresolved. Germline CDR1 is SGDLS and CDR2 is YYNGEE. The CDR3 is made up of 14 amino acids. The V end lost 0 bases, the J end lost 3 bases, and 10 bases lay between the germline ends. The CDR3 here is CASSVDGPGYEQYF. CDR3 nucleotides: TGTGCCAGCAGCGTAGATGGTCCCGGCTACGAGCAGTACTTC.

J is TRBJ2-1 and V is TRBV9, with 8 bases matching TRBD2. CDR1 SGDLS and CDR2 YYNGEE come from the germline V gene. After removal of 5 bases from V and 10 bases from J, the junction contained 5 bases not matched to a gene. The CDR3 consists of 12 residues. The CDR3 here is CASRGLGWEQFF. Here the CDR3 DNA reads TGTGCCAGCAGGGGACTAGGTTGGGAGCAGTTCTTC. The full variable domain, its missing parts supplied by reference TRBV9 and TRBJ2-1, is DSGVTQTPKHLITATGQRVTLRCSPRSGDLSVYWYQQSLDQGLQFLIQYYNGEERAKGNILERFSAQQFPDLHSELNLSSLELGDSALYFCASRGLGWEQFFGPGTRLTVL.

The V call is TRBV7-8, the J call TRBJ2-7, with TRBD1 matching 7 bases. Looked up from germline, CDR1 is SGHVS and CDR2 is FQNEAQ. CDR3 length: 14 residues. V trimming: 5 bases; J trimming: 3 bases; junction bases outside the gene matches: 7. CDR3 in DNA: TGTGCCAGCAGCGCCCCCGGACAGGACTACGAGCAGTACTTC. Its translation is CASSAPGQDYEQYF.

This chain uses TRBV28 with TRBJ2-2, with 9 positions matching TRBD1. Germline V gene lookup returns CDR1 MDHEN and CDR2 SYDVKM. V shed 7 bases, J shed 0 bases, and the junction held 6 bases outside the gene matches. The CDR3 consists of 16 residues. The CDR3 DNA is TGTGCCAGCATTAAGGACAGGGGCGCGAACACCGGGGAGCTGTTTTTT. Protein: CASIKDRGANTGELFF.

The chain couples TRBV7-4 to TRBJ1-5; possible D gene TRBD1, 6 bases. The CDR3 has 15 residues. V shed 3 bases and J shed 2 bases, with 11 bases lying between them. CDR1 is SGHVT and CDR2 is SQSDAQ in the germline V gene. In nucleotides, the CDR3 is TGTGCCAGCAGCTTGGCAGGGGCTGGCAATCAGCCCCAGCATTTT. This gives the protein CASSLAGAGNQPQHF.

This clone was seen only once. The chain carries TRBV29-1 and TRBJ1-3, with unresolved D. CDR3 length equals 13 residues. Germline loops: CDR1 SQVTM, CDR2 ANQGSEA. CDR3 loop: CSAPGPHGNTIYF. As DNA, the CDR3 is TGCAGTGCCCCTGGTCCCCACGGAAACACCATATATTTT.